The T cell receptor beta chain under discussion was sequenced for a study of early T cells in non-severe SARS-CoV-2 infection. This clonotype has only a few counts. Its antigen is undetermined. Study results and limitations: The study's VDJdb matching favored anti-spike CD8 responses and missed private and CD4 specificities.

Individual cDNA molecules each received unique molecular identifiers attached to them. MiXCR was run by TCRdb on the 5' RACE reads, yielding one entry per CDR3 protein. The sample has about 110,000 distinct CDR3 sequences, around 10% seen once. The receptor's source is an adult who was a healthcare worker with PCR-confirmed SARS-CoV-2 infection or an uninfected control (not recorded which). The sequencing sample was made of whole blood.

The CDR3 DNA is TGTGCCTGGAGTGTACGGAGGGGTAGGAATTCACCCCTCCACTTT. It specifies CAWSVRRGRNSPLHF. V gene TRBV30 combines with J gene TRBJ1-6, with D maybe TRBD1 (5 bases). The ends were cut back, 0 bases at V and 7 bases at J, with 13 bases in the middle. CDR1 is GTSNPN and CDR2 is SVGIG in the germline V gene (reference sequence). The CDR3 is 15 residues long.